Presented here are 28 T cell receptor beta chains from one specimen sequenced in a study of T cell changes during pregnancy in multiple sclerosis. The assay was immunoSEQ multiplex PCR, and TCRdb's table has in-frame clones only and misses some. The table has tens of thousands of clones, approximately 84% seen once; the top ten hold approximately 7.7%. This specimen was CD8+ T cells from peripheral blood mononuclear cells, taken after pregnancy. These receptors all come from a female donor with multiple sclerosis, enrolled in a pregnancy study.

The CDR3: CASSFSGRAESEQYF. The DNA of the CDR3 is TGTGCCAGCAGTTTTAGCGGGAGGGCGGAGAGCGAGCAGTACTTC. J is TRBJ2-7 and V is TRBV6-5, with 11 nucleotides matching TRBD2. This CDR3 is built from 15 residues. Germline V gene data show CDR1 as MNHEY and CDR2 as SVGAGI. Trimming took 4 bases from V and 6 from J; bases not matched to a gene: 8.

V usage is TRBV5-4 and J usage is TRBJ2-2; D uncertain. Germline CDR1 is SGHNT and CDR2 is YYREEE (reference sequence). The CDR3 runs to 16 residues. V lost 5 bases to trimming and J lost 0 bases, with 14 bases between them. The CDR3: CASRPNRLPNTGELFF. CDR3 in DNA: TGTGCCAGCAGACCCAATCGACTGCCGAACACCGGGGAGCTGTTTTTT.

The chain couples TRBV7-9 to TRBJ2-1; TRBD1 is a possible D gene (5 bases). The V gene's germline CDR1 is SEHNR and CDR2 FQNEAQ (reference sequence). Trimming removed 5 bases at V and 0 bases at J, with 14 bases between. The length of the CDR3 is 16 residues. The CDR3 coding sequence is TGTGCCAGCAGCCACTCAGGGCCGCGCTCCTACAATGAGCAGTTCTTC. Amino acids: CASSHSGPRSYNEQFF.

V is TRBV7-9 and J is TRBJ2-7; no firm D call. V shed 0 bases and J shed 2 bases, with 8 bases lying between them. CDR3 length: 14 amino acids. Germline CDR1 reads SEHNR; CDR2 reads FQNEAQ (reference sequence). The CDR3 region has the DNA TGTGCCAGCAGCTTAGCGTCTCTAGCCTACGAGCAGTACTTC. It yields the protein CASSLASLAYEQYF.

V and J are TRBV10-3 and TRBJ1-5; D perhaps matches TRBD1 (5 bases). The CDR3 length is 15 residues. Per the germline V gene, CDR1 is ENHRY and CDR2 is SYGVKD. V was clipped by 2 bases and J by 7 bases, with 15 bases between them. The CDR3 is CAISETLQGGQPQHF. The DNA of the CDR3 is TGTGCCATCAGTGAGACACTCCAGGGTGGACAGCCCCAGCATTTT.

This chain connects TRBV7-9 to TRBJ2-1; TRBD2 is a possible D gene (6 bases). Germline loops: CDR1 SEHNR, CDR2 FQNEAQ (reference sequence). With 3 bases removed from V and 7 bases from J, the gap between germline ends came to 19 bases. The CDR3 consists of 16 residues. The CDR3 loop reads CASSFTDGTPSNEQFF. The CDR3 DNA follows: TGTGCCAGCAGCTTTACTGACGGGACTCCCAGTAATGAGCAGTTCTTC.

The chain uses TRBV12-5 and TRBJ2-3; 7 positions match TRBD1. V was clipped by 3 bases and J by 4 bases; unmatched bases: 10. Per the germline V gene, CDR1 is LGHNT and CDR2 is FRNRAP. The CDR3 length is 16 residues. CDR3 DNA: TGTGCTAGTGGTTTCCATGGGACAGCTAGCCCAGATACGCAGTATTTT. This codes for CASGFHGTASPDTQYF.

The rearrangement links TRBV7-9 to TRBJ2-7; 7 bases agree with TRBD1. CDR1 and CDR2 (germline): SEHNR, FQNEAQ (reference sequence). This CDR3 is built from 15 residues. J gave up 4 bases and V 2 bases, and 8 bases lay outside the gene matches. CDR3 DNA: TGTGCCAGCAGCTTATCTGGGACAGAGGTGTACGAGCAGTACTTC. Residues: CASSLSGTEVYEQYF.

The chain has TRBV6-1 and TRBJ1-2; TRBD1 agrees at 8 bases. Germline V gives CDR1 MNHNS, CDR2 SASEGT. V lost 7 bases and J lost 1; bases outside the gene matches: 8. This CDR3 is built from 15 residues. CDR3 sequence: CASTQRDRFNYGYTF. The CDR3 DNA is TGTGCCAGCACCCAAAGGGACAGGTTTAACTATGGCTACACCTTC.

The genes are TRBV28 and TRBJ2-1; 8 positions agree with TRBD2. The CDR3 contains 18 residues. Losses at the gene ends were 2 bases for V and 2 bases for J; bases not matched to a gene: 11. Germline CDR1 is MDHEN and CDR2 is SYDVKM. The CDR3, as DNA: TGTGCCAGCAGTTTACCGATGCTAGCGGGTATCCCCTACAATGAGCAGTTCTTC. Protein product: CASSLPMLAGIPYNEQFF.

The J gene is TRBJ2-1, the V gene TRBV6-1, with 7 bases that match TRBD2. The V and J ends lost 2 bases and 9 bases, in that order; junction bases with no gene match: 10. Germline V lookup: CDR1 MNHNS, CDR2 SASEGT. The CDR3 length is 15 residues. In DNA, the CDR3 is TGTGCCAGCAGTGAATTGCGGGGAGGGCCGGGTGAGCAGTTCTTC. Its translation: CASSELRGGPGEQFF.

The chain combines TRBV7-2 with TRBJ2-3, with D perhaps matching TRBD2 (7 bases). V was cut by 9 bases and J by 2 bases, with 21 bases left in between. This CDR3 spans 16 amino acids. In germline, CDR1 is SGHTA, CDR2 FQGNSA. The CDR3 spells CASRSSLGGVTDTQYF. CDR3 in DNA: TGTGCCAGTAGATCCTCCTTAGGGGGGGTCACAGATACGCAGTATTTT.

The chain employs TRBV27 and TRBJ1-2; 10 bases match TRBD1. The CDR3 covers 15 residues. CDR1 and CDR2 from the germline V gene are MNHEY and SMNVEV (reference sequence). V shed 5 bases, J shed 4 bases, and the junction held 7 bases outside the gene matches. The CDR3 protein is CASSDRDRGVYGYTF. The CDR3 nucleotides are TGTGCCAGCAGTGACCGGGACAGGGGTGTCTATGGCTACACCTTC.

The J gene is TRBJ1-1, the V gene TRBV28, with 8 bases aligning to TRBD1. Germline CDR1 MDHEN, CDR2 SYDVKM. This CDR3 has 12 amino acids. J lost 5 bases, V lost 6 bases, and 2 bases had no gene match. CDR3: CASRDRDTEAFF. The DNA of the CDR3 is TGTGCCAGCAGGGACAGGGATACTGAAGCTTTCTTT.

This chain uses TRBV19 with TRBJ2-7; 10 bases line up with TRBD1. Germline V gene sequence: CDR1 LNHDA, CDR2 SQIVND (reference sequence). J lost 2 bases, V lost 6 bases, and 4 bases had no gene match. The CDR3 has 14 residues. The CDR3 loop is CASRPGTGAYEQYF. As DNA, the CDR3 is TGTGCCAGTAGACCCGGGACAGGGGCCTACGAGCAGTACTTC.

The chain recombines TRBV4-1 with TRBJ1-1, with 8 bases that match TRBD1. Germline CDR1 is MGHRA and CDR2 is YSYEKL. The CDR3 spans 15 residues. With V trimmed by 6 bases and J by 6 bases, 12 bases remained unmatched. The CDR3 sequence: CASRLQGAGDAEAFF. DNA for the CDR3: TGCGCCAGCAGGCTTCAGGGGGCTGGGGACGCTGAAGCTTTCTTT.

The chain carries TRBV4-1 and TRBJ2-3; TRBD2 is a possible D gene (7 bases). V dropped 0 bases and J dropped 6 bases, with 10 bases sitting between them. Germline CDR1 and CDR2: MGHRA and YSYEKL. The CDR3 has 14 amino acids. CDR3 nucleotide sequence: TGCGCCAGCAGCCAAGAGGGGGGGGCCGATACGCAGTATTTT. It translates to CASSQEGGADTQYF.

The V gene is TRBV2, the J gene TRBJ1-2, with TRBD1 matching 8 bases. The CDR3 runs 13 residues. Germline trimming cut 8 bases from V and 3 bases from J; bases unmatched to any gene: 5. Germline-derived CDR1 and CDR2 are SNHLY and FYNNEI. In DNA form, the CDR3 reads TGTGCCAGCCTCGGGACAGGAGACTATGGCTACACCTTC. This translates into CASLGTGDYGYTF.

There are a few counts of this clone. The rearrangement links TRBV7-6 to TRBJ2-1; 9 bases are shared with TRBD2. Germline loops: CDR1 SGHVS, CDR2 FNYEAQ. V shed 6 bases, J shed 0 bases, and the junction held 3 bases outside the gene matches. The CDR3 spans 15 residues. In DNA form, the CDR3 reads TGTGCCAGCAGTTTTAGCGGGAGCTCCTACAATGAGCAGTTCTTC. This codes for CASSFSGSSYNEQFF.

The chain links TRBV14 to TRBJ2-1; perhaps TRBD1 as D (6 bases). Germline V lookup: CDR1 SGHDN, CDR2 FVKESK. The CDR3 totals 11 residues. The V and J ends lost 4 bases and 12 bases respectively, with 10 bases between them. The CDR3 here is CASSLGHGQFF. The CDR3 nucleotides read TGTGCCAGCAGCCTGGGACATGGGCAGTTCTTC.

The chain joins TRBV6-5 to TRBJ2-3, with TRBD2 matching 9 bases. Germline lookup yields CDR1 MNHEY and CDR2 SVGAGI. The junction had 3 bases not matched to a gene; V was cut back by 0 bases and J by 2 bases. CDR3 length equals 16 residues. This CDR3 reads CASSYSTSGLTDTQYF. The DNA of the CDR3 is TGTGCCAGCAGTTACTCGACTAGCGGCCTCACAGATACGCAGTATTTT.

This clone was recorded only once. The chain combines TRBV4-1 with TRBJ2-7; D possibly corresponds to TRBD2 (6 bases). Per the germline V gene, CDR1 is MGHRA and CDR2 is YSYEKL. This CDR3 region has 15 residues. Trimming took 1 base from V and 4 from J, leaving 14 bases between them. The CDR3 coding sequence is TGCGCCAGCAGCCAAGGTGGTAGCGGTTCGTACGAGCAGTACTTC. Protein sequence: CASSQGGSGSYEQYF.

CDR3 sequence reads: CASSFGLLSTSGRENEQFF. The DNA of the CDR3 is TGTGCCAGCAGCTTCGGTCTCCTCTCGACTAGCGGGAGAGAAAATGAGCAGTTCTTC. The chain couples TRBV5-6 to TRBJ2-1; 12 bases agree with TRBD2. V shed 2 bases, J shed 7 bases, and the junction held 16 bases outside the gene matches. CDR1 is SGHDT, CDR2 YYEEEE, per germline. The CDR3 loop spans 19 amino acids.

The V call is TRBV5-1, the J call TRBJ2-7; 12 bases agree with TRBD2. Germline CDR1 SGHRS, CDR2 YFSETQ. V dropped 4 bases and J dropped 0; count of bases not matched to a gene: 11. The CDR3 runs 18 residues. As DNA, the CDR3 is TGCGCCAGCAGCCCCTCCATTCTAGCGGGAGGGCCCTCCTACGAGCAGTACTTC. It codes for CASSPSILAGGPSYEQYF.

The chain has TRBV7-6 and TRBJ2-1; no firm D call. The CDR3 spans 15 residues. Trimming took 3 bases from V and 7 from J, leaving 16 bases between them. The germline gives CDR1 SGHVS, CDR2 FNYEAQ. This chain's CDR3 is CASSFSAMPANEQFF. The DNA of the CDR3 is TGTGCCAGCAGCTTCTCTGCAATGCCTGCGAATGAGCAGTTCTTC.

The chain links TRBV7-9 to TRBJ2-1; possible D gene TRBD2, 7 bases. The CDR3 runs 19 residues. V dropped 1 base and J dropped 4 bases, with 23 bases sitting between them. Germline CDR1 SEHNR, CDR2 FQNEAQ (reference sequence). The CDR3 reads CASSLVRGASIPLYNEQFF. CDR3 nucleotide sequence: TGTGCCAGCAGCTTAGTTCGGGGGGCGTCCATTCCTTTATACAATGAGCAGTTCTTC. Drawing the rest from reference TRBV7-9 and TRBJ2-1, the complete variable domain is DTGVSQNPRHKITKRGQNVTFRCDPISEHNRLYWYRQTLGQGPEFLTYFQNEAQLEKSRLLSDRFSAERPKGSFSTLEIQRTEQGDSAMYLCASSLVRGASIPLYNEQFFGPGTRLTVL.

The rearrangement joins TRBV6-4 to TRBJ2-1; TRBD1 matches at 7 bases. Germline CDR1 is MRHNA and CDR2 is SNTAGT. V lost 3 bases, J lost 0 bases, and 2 bases stayed unmatched. The CDR3 covers 15 residues. CDR3 nucleotides: TGTGCCAGCAGTGAGGGGGACAGCTCCTACAATGAGCAGTTCTTC. The encoded protein is CASSEGDSSYNEQFF.

The chain joins TRBV4-1 to TRBJ1-1, with D possibly TRBD1 on 5 matching bases. The CDR3 contains 15 residues. V shed 1 base and J shed 1 base, with 10 bases lying between them. The germline V gene has CDR1 MGHRA and CDR2 YSYEKL. CDR3 coding DNA: TGCGCCAGCAGCCAAGTCCTGCAGGGGAACACTGAAGCTTTCTTT. This encodes CASSQVLQGNTEAFF.